This TCR beta chain was observed in a study of OX40 agonist ivuxolimab in advanced cancers. About the study as a whole: The costimulatory receptor OX40 (CD134) was targeted by ivuxolimab, a fully human IgG2 agonistic monoclonal antibody. Patients were allowed to have had prior anti-PD-1, anti-PD-L1 or anti-CTLA-4 therapy, and around 41% of the dose-escalation patients had previously received checkpoint inhibitors. Three dose-escalation patients achieved partial responses, one with hepatocellular carcinoma and two with cutaneous melanoma. Peripheral TCRbeta sequencing was intended to test whether TCR sequence diversity was altered and clonal T-cell expansion was caused by ivuxolimab. Among the roughly 52 dose-escalation patients, 19 had hepatocellular carcinoma, around 15 melanoma, 9 renal cell carcinoma and 9 head and neck cancer. Intravenous ivuxolimab was administered to patients every 2 weeks at six dose levels: 0.01, 0.1, 0.3, 1.5, 3 and 10 mg/kg. The paper covers the monotherapy dose-escalation part of the phase I ivuxolimab trial, which included N ≈ 57 patients. A male proportion of roughly 80% and a mean age of about 60 years, ranging from 23 to 79, were recorded for the dose-escalation cohort.

The trial excluded patients who had a history of autoimmune disease or who were on systemic immunosuppression. Peripheral blood for TCR sequencing was collected from all dose cohorts at baseline, on cycle 4 day 1, and on cycle 7 day 1. The samples were taken from a phase I, first-in-human, multicenter, open-label dose-escalation trial of ivuxolimab. The trial enrolled adults with locally advanced or metastatic head and neck squamous cell, hepatocellular, melanoma or renal cell carcinoma. Before TCR sequencing, CD4+ and CD8+ T cells were separately sorted from peripheral blood. In regard to this clone: There is no known antigen for this receptor. Base qualities are not provided; no much larger clone lies one nucleotide away.

V loses 2 bases at its end and J loses 1 base; junction bases beyond the gene matches: 7. The CDR3, from cysteine to phenylalanine, totals 18 residues. Of the read, only the CDR3 DNA is kept; its 54 bases are in frame from base 1. According to the germline V gene, CDR1 reads MDHEN and CDR2 reads SYDVKM. To sequence the TCRbeta CDR3 region, genomic DNA was isolated from the sorted cells. The immunoSEQ Assay was used for sequencing of TCRbeta CDR3 regions. The table comes from immuneACCESS by way of TCRdb, which keeps in-frame sequences with V and J called. Part of the clones is missing from these tables; in studies checked, under half for an unresolved V gene and the rest for unknown reasons. In this sample the table shows around 18,000 clones, about nine tenths of which occur a single time. The ten largest clones add up to approximately 32% of the sample. Paper-wide results and their limitations: On average, CD8+ T cells showed more expanded clones than CD4+ T cells after ivuxolimab. Which antigens the clonally expanded peripheral T cells were specific for was not determined. Clonal expansion of both CD4+ and CD8+ blood T cells was observed from baseline to week 6 at doses 0.1 to 3.0 mg/kg. In partial responders in the 0.1-3.0 mg/kg groups, normalized peripheral clonal expansion was found to be among the lowest, especially among CD8+ T cells. Low levels of normalized T-cell clonal expansion were also seen in some patients who did not respond.

The chain joins TRBV28 to TRBJ2-3, with 12 bases matching TRBD1. The sequence derives from an adult with an advanced solid tumor such as melanoma, head and neck, liver or kidney cancer. Sample: CD4+ or CD8+ T cells sorted from blood, taken in a trial of the OX40 agonist ivuxolimab. In nucleotides, the sequence is TGTGCCAGCAGTTTAGGGACAGGGGGCTTCGGCGGCACAGATACGCAGTATTTT. This codes for CASSLGTGGFGGTDTQYF. With the rest looked up from the reference TRBV28 and TRBJ2-3 genes rather than sequenced, the full variable domain is DVKVTQSSRYLVKRTGEKVFLECVQDMDHENMFWYRQDPGLGLRLIYFSYDVKMKEKGDIPEGYSVSREKKERFSLILESASTNQTSMYLCASSLGTGGFGGTDTQYFGPGTRLTVL.